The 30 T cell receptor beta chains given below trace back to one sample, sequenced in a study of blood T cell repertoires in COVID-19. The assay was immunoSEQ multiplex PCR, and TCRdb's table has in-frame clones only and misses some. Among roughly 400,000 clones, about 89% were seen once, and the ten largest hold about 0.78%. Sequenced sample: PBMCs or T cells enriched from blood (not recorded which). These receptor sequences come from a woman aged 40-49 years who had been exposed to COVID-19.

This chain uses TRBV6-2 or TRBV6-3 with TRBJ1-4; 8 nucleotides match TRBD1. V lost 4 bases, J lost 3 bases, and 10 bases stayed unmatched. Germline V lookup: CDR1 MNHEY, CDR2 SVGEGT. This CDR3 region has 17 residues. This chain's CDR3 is CASSSGQGIAPNEKLFF. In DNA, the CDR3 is TGTGCCAGCAGTTCCGGACAGGGAATCGCACCTAATGAAAAACTGTTTTTT.

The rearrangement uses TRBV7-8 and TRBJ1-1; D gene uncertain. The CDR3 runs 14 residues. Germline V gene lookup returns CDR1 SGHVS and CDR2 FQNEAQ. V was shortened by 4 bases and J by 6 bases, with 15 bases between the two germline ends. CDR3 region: CASSSRWRPAEAFF. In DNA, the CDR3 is TGTGCCAGCAGCTCACGGTGGCGGCCAGCTGAAGCTTTCTTT.

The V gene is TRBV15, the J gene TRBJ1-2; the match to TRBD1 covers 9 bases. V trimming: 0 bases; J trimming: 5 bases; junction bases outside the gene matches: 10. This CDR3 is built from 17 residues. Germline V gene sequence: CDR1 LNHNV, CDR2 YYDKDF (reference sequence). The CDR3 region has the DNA TGTGCCACCAGCAGAGATCGGGGACAGGGTCGGGGGTATGGCTACACCTTC. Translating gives CATSRDRGQGRGYGYTF. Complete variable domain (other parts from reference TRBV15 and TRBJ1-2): DAMVIQNPRYQVTQFGKPVTLSCSQTLNHNVMYWYQQKSSQAPKLLFHYYDKDFNNEADTPDNFQSRRPNTSFCFLDIRSPGLGDTAMYLCATSRDRGQGRGYGYTFGSGTRLTVV.

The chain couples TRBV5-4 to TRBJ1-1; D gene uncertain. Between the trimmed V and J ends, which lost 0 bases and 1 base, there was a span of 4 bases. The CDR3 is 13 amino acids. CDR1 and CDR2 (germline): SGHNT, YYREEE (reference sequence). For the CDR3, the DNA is TGTGCCAGCAGCTTGGAACAGAACACTGAAGCTTTCTTT. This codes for CASSLEQNTEAFF.

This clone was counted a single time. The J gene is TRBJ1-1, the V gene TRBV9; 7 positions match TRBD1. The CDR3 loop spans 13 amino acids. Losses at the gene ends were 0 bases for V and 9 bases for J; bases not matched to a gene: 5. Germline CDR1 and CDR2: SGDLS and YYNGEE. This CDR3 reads CASSVVGRGKAFF. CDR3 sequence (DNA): TGTGCCAGCAGCGTAGTTGGCAGGGGGAAAGCTTTCTTT.

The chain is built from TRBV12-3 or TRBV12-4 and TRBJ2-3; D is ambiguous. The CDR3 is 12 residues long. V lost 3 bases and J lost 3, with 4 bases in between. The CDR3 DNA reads TGTGCCAGCAGTTTTAATACAGATACGCAGTATTTT. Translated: CASSFNTDTQYF.

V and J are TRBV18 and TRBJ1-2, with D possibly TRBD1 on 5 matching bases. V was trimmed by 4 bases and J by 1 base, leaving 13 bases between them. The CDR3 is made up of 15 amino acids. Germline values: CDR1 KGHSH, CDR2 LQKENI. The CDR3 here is CASSLTGGHNYGYTF. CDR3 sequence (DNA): TGTGCCAGCTCACTAACAGGAGGGCATAACTATGGCTACACCTTC.

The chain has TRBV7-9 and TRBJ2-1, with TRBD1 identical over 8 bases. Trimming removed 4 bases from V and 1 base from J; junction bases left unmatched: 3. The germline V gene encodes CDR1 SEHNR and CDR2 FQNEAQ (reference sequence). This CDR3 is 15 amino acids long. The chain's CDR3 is CASSSRQGSYNEQFF. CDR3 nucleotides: TGTGCCAGCAGCTCCCGACAGGGGTCCTACAATGAGCAGTTCTTC.

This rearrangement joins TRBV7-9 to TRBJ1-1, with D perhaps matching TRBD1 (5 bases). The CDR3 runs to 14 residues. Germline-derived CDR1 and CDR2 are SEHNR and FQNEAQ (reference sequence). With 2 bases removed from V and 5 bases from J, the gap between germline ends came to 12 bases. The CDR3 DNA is TGTGCCAGCAGCTTAACTCAGGGAAGTACTGAAGCTTTCTTT. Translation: CASSLTQGSTEAFF.

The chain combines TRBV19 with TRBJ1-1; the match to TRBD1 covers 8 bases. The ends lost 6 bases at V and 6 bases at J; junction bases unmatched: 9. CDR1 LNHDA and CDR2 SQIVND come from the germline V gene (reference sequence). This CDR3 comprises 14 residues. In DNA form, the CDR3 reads TGTGCCAGTAGGGCAGACAGGGGCGCGTCTGAAGCTTTCTTT. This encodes CASRADRGASEAFF. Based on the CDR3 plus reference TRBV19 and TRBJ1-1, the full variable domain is DGGITQSPKYLFRKEGQNVTLSCEQNLNHDAMYWYRQDPGQGLRLIYYSQIVNDFQKGDIAEGYSVSREKKESFPLTVTSAQKNPTAFYLCASRADRGASEAFFGQGTRLTVV.

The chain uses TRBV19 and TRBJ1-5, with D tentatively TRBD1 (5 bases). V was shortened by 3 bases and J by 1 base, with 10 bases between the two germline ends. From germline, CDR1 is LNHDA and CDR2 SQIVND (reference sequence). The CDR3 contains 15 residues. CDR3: CASSIWGGSNQPQHF. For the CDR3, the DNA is TGTGCCAGTAGTATTTGGGGGGGGAGCAATCAGCCCCAGCATTTT.

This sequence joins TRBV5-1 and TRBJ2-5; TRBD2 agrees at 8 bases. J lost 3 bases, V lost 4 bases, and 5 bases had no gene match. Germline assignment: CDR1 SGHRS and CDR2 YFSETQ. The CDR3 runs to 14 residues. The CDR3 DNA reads TGCGCCAGCAGCGTCGGGGGGGCAGAAGAGACCCAGTACTTC. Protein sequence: CASSVGGAEETQYF.

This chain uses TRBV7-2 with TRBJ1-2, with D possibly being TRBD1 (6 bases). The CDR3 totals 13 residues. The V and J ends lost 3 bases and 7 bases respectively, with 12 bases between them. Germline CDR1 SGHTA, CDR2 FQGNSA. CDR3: CASSLYREPGYTF. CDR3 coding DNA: TGTGCCAGCAGCTTGTACAGGGAACCTGGCTACACCTTC.

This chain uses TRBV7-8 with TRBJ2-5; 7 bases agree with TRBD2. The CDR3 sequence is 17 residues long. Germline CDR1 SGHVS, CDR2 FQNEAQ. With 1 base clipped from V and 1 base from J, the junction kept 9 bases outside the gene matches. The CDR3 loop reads CASSLGGWGGFQETQYF. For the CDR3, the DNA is TGTGCCAGCAGCTTAGGTGGTTGGGGGGGGTTCCAAGAGACCCAGTACTTC.

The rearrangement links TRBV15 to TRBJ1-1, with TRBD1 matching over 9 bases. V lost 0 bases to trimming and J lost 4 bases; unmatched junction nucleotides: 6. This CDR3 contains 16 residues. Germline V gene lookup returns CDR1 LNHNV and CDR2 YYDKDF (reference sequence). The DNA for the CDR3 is TGTGCCACCAGCAGAGATCCCCTGACAGGGGGCACTGAAGCTTTCTTT. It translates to CATSRDPLTGGTEAFF.

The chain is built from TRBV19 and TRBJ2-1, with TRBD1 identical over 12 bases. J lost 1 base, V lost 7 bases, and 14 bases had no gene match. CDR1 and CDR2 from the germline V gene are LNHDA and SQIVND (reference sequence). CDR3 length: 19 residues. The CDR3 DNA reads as TGTGCCAGTACGCCTTTGGGGACAGGGGGCCAGGGGTCCTACAATGAGCAGTTCTTC. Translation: CASTPLGTGGQGSYNEQFF.

For the CDR3, the DNA is TGTGCCAGTAGTTCGGTTTCTCGGGCCTACGAGCAGTACTTC. This encodes CASSSVSRAYEQYF. The chain employs TRBV19 and TRBJ2-7; D uncertain. Germline V CDR1 and CDR2: LNHDA, SQIVND (reference sequence). V was clipped by 5 bases and J by 2 bases, with 13 bases between them. The CDR3 runs to 14 residues.

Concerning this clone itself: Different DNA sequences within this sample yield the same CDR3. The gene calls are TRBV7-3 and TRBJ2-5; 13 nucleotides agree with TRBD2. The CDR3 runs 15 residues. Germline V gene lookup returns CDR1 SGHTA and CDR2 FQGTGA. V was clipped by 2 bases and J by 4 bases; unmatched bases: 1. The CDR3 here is CASSLGLAGVETQYF. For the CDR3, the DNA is TGTGCCAGCAGCTTAGGACTAGCGGGGGTAGAGACCCAGTACTTC.

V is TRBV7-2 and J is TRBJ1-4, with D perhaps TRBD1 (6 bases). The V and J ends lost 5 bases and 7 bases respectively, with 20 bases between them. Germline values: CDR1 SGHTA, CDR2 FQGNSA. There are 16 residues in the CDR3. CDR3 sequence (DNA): TGTGCCAGCAGCCCCGGGTCAGGGGTTCGGACTGAAAAACTGTTTTTT. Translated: CASSPGSGVRTEKLFF. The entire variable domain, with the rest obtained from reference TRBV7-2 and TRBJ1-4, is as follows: GAGVSQSPSNKVTEKGKDVELRCDPISGHTALYWYRQSLGQGLEFLIYFQGNSAPDKSGLPSDRFSAERTGGSVSTLTIQRTQQEDSAVYLCASSPGSGVRTEKLFFGSGTQLSVL.

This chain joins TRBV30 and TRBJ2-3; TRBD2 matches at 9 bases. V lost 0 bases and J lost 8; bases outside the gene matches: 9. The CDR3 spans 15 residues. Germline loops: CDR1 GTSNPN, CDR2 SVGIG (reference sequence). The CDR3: CAWSVPPGRGGTQYF. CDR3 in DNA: TGTGCCTGGAGTGTACCGCCCGGGCGGGGGGGTACGCAGTATTTT.

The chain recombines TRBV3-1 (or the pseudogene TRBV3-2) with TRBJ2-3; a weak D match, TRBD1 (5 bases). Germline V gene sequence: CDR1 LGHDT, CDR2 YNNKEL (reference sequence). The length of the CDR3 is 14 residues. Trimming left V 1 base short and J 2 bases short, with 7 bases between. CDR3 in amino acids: CASSQGQLTDTQYF. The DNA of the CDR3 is TGTGCCAGCAGCCAAGGACAGCTCACAGATACGCAGTATTTT.

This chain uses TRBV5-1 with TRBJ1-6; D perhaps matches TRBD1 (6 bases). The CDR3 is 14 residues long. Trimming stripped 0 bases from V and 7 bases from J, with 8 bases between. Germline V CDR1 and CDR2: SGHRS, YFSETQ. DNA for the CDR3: TGCGCCAGCAGCTTGGGGGGGCCCAATTCACCCCTCCACTTT. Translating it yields CASSLGGPNSPLHF.

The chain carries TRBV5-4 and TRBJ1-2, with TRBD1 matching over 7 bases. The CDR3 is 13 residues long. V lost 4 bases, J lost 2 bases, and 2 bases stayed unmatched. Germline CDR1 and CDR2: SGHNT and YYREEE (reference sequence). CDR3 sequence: CASSVDRNYGYTF. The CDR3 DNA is TGTGCCAGCAGCGTGGACAGGAACTATGGCTACACCTTC.

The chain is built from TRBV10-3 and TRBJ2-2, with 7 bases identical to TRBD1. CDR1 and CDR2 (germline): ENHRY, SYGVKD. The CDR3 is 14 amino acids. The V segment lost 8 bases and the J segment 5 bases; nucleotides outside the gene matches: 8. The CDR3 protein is CAIAQGMGTGELFF. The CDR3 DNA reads TGTGCCATCGCACAGGGGATGGGTACCGGGGAGCTGTTTTTT.

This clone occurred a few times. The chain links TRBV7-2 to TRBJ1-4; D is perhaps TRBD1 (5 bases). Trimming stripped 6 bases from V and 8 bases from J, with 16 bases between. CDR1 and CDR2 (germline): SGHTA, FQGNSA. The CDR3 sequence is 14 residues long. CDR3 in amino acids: CASSRQGVDEKLFF. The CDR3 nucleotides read TGTGCCAGCAGTCGCCAGGGTGTGGACGAAAAACTGTTTTTT.

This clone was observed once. CDR3 coding DNA: TGTGCCAGCAGTCACGGGGACAGGGAGGCCTATGGCTACACCTTC. It translates to CASSHGDREAYGYTF. V gene TRBV6-2 or TRBV6-3 combines with J gene TRBJ1-2; 9 bases map to TRBD1. Trimming removed 5 bases from V and 4 bases from J; junction bases left unmatched: 8. The CDR3 runs 15 residues. Germline V CDR1 and CDR2: MNHEY, SVGEGT.

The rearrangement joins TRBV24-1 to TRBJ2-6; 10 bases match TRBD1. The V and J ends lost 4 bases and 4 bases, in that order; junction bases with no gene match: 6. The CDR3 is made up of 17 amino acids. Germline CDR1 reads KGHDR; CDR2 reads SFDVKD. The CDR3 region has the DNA TGTGCCACCAGTGACGGGACAGGGGCCAGAGGGGCCAACGTCCTGACTTTC. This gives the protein CATSDGTGARGANVLTF.

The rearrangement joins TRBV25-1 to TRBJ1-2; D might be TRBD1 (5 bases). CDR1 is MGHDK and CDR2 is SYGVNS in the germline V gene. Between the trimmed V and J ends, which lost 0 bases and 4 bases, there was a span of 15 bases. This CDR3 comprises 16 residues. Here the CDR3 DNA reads TGTGCCAGCAGTGAATACGGCAAACAGGCCTCCTATGGCTACACCTTC. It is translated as CASSEYGKQASYGYTF.

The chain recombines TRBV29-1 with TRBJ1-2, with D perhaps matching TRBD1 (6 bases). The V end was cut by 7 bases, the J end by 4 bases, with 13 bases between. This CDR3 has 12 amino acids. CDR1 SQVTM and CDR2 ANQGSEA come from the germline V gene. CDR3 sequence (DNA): TGCAGCGCTGGGGGCTTTGGCTATGGCTACACCTTC. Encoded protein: CSAGGFGYGYTF.

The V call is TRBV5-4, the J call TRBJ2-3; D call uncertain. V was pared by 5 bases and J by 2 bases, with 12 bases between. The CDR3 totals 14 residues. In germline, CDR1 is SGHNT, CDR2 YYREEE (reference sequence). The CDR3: CASSPGSNTDTQYF. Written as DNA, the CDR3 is TGTGCCAGCAGTCCCGGGTCGAACACAGATACGCAGTATTTT.